The clone carrying this TCR beta chain was seen ten or more times. Original methodology: Reference gene primer amplification in the assay estimated nucleated cell counts. Sequencing used immunoSEQ multiplex PCR; TCRdb keeps in-frame clones, though not all of them. That table supplies the V and J calls and clone size; D and trimming were determined from the DNA. The table has about 150,000 clones, around 86% seen once; the top ten hold around 3.5%. The entry originates in a study of blood T cell repertoires in COVID-19. Study context: Sites in the United States, Italy and Spain provided acute and convalescent COVID-19 samples. Nucleic acid was either cDNA or gDNA, and it came from T cells, B-cell-depleted T cells, or PBMCs.

The CDR3 sequence is 16 residues long. The germline CDR1 and CDR2 sequences are MGHRA and YSYEKL. With 1 base removed from V and 3 bases from J, the gap between germline ends came to 13 bases. The sequenced sample consisted of peripheral blood. The gene calls are TRBV4-1 and TRBJ2-1; TRBD2 might be the D (6 bases). The receptor comes from a man between 65 and 85 years old with acute or convalescent COVID-19. Here the CDR3 DNA reads TGCGCCAGCAGCCAAGCTCCAGCGGGCGACTACAATGAGCAGTTCTTC. Protein: CASSQAPAGDYNEQFF.